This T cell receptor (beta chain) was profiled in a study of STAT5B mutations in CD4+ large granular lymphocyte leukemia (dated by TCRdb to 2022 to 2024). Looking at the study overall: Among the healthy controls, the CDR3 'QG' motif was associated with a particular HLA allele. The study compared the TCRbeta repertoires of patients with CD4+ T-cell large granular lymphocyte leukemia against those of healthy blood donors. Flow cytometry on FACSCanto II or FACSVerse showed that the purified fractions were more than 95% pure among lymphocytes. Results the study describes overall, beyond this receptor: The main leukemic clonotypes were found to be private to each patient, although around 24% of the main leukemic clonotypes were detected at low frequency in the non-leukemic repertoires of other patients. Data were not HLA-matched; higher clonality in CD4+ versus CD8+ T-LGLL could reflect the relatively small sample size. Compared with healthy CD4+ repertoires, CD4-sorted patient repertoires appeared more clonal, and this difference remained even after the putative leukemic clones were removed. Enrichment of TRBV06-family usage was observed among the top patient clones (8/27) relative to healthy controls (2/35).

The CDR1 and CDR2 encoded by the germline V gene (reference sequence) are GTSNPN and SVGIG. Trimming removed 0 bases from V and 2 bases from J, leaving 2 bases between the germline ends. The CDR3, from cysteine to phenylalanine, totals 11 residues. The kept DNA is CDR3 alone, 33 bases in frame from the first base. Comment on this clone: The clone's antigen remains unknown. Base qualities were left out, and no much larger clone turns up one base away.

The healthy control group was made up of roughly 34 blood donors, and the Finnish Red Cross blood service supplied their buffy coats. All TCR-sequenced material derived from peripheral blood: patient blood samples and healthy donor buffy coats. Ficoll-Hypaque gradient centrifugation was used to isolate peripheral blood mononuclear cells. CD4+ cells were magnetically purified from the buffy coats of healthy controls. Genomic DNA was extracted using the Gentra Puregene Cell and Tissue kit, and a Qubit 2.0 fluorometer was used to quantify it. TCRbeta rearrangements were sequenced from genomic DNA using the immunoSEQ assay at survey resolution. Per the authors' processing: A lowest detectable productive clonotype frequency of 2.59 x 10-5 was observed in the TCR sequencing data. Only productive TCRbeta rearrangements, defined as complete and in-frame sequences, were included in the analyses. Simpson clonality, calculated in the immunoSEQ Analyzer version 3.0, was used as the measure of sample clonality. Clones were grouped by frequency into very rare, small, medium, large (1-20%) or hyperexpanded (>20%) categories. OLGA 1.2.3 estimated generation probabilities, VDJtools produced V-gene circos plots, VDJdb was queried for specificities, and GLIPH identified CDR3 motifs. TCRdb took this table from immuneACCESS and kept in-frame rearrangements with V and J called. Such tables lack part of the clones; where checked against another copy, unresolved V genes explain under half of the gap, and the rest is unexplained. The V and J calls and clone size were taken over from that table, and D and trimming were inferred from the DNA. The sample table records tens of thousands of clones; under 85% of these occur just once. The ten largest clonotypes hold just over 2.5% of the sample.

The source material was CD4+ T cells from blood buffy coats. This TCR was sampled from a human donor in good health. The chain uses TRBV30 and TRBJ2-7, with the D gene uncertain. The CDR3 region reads CAWSVPYEQYF. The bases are TGTGCCTGGAGTGTCCCCTACGAGCAGTACTTC.